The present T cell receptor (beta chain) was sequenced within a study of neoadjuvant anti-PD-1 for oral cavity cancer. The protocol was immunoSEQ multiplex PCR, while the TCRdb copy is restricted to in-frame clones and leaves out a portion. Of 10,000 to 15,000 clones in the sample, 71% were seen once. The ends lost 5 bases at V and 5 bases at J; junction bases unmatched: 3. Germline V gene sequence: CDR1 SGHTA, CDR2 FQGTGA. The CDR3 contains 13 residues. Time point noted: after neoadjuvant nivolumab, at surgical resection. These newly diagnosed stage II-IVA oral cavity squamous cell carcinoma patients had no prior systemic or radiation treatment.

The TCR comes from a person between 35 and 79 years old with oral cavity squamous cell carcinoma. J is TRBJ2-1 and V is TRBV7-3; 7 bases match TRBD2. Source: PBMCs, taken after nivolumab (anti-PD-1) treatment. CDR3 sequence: CASSTSGNNEQFF. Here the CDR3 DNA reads TGTGCCAGCAGCACCAGCGGGAACAATGAGCAGTTCTTC. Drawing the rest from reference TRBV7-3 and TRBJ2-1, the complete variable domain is GAGVSQTPSNKVTEKGKYVELRCDPISGHTALYWYRQSLGQGPEFLIYFQGTGAADDSGLPNDRFFAVRPEGSVSTLKIQRTERGDSAVYLCASSTSGNNEQFFGPGTRLTVL.